This TCR beta chain was sequenced during a study of identical twins. Each CDR3 protein is one row after TCRdb ran MiXCR on the 5' RACE reads. The sample lists around 650,000 distinct CDR3 sequences; just over 7% were seen once. Per germline, CDR1 MNHEY and CDR2 SVGAGI. V lost 4 bases to trimming and J lost 6 bases, with 19 bases between them. This CDR3 contains 15 residues. This clonotype was seen at least ten times. Its antigen remains unknown. The study, taken as a whole, reports: Conclusions came from cross-sectional statistical analysis, not from following the same donors.

This sample was shared with a second study, whose subject was yellow fever vaccine responses in identical twins.

This chain uses TRBV6-5 with TRBJ2-7; D might be TRBD1 (6 bases). The sequenced material came from PBMCs. The sequence was obtained from a woman under 30 in good health. The CDR3 DNA is TGTGCCAGCAGTTTGGGACCGGGACACCACCCCGAGCAGTACGTC. Encoded protein: CASSLGPGHHPEQYV.